A single sample is the source of the 15 T cell receptor delta chains below, sequenced in a study of γδ T cells in repeated Plasmodium falciparum infection. With CATT, TCRdb re-called clones from the multiplex PCR reads. The data contain over 55,000 delta-chain clones, approximately 1.5% of them seen just once; the ten biggest clones take up approximately 16%. Flow sorting of PBMC yielded separate Vgamma9/Vdelta2+ and Vdelta2-negative gammadelta T cell populations for bulk repertoire analysis. Sequenced sample: gamma-delta T cells from blood. The receptors derive from a pool of human donors (malaria-infected and uninfected, not separated).

This clone has just a few counts. TCRdb's listed protein matches a much larger clone and diverges from this DNA's translation at residue 8, likely through a read error; the protein shown comes from the DNA. The chain couples TRDV3 to TRDJ1; 7 nucleotides line up with TRDD3. TCRdb carries no J gene annotation; the J gene was assigned here by matching the DNA with germline. The CDR3 sequence is 20 residues long. Germline V gene data show CDR1 as TVYSNPD and CDR2 as GDNSRS (reference sequence). J gave up 1 base and V 2 bases, and 25 bases lay outside the gene matches. This CDR3 is CAFDVLRALGTRPATDKLIF. Written as DNA, the CDR3 is TGTGCCTTTGACGTCCTCCGTGCACTGGGGACTCGGCCAGCCACCGATAAACTCATCTTT.

The table lists this clone with many counts. This chain joins TRDV1 and TRDJ1; D may correspond to TRDD2 or TRDD3 (6 bases each). The V gene lost 2 bases and the J gene lost 0 bases, with 16 bases spanning the gap. The CDR3 extends over 17 amino acids. The germline CDR1 and CDR2 sequences are TSWWSYY and QGS. In DNA form, the CDR3 reads TGTGCTCTTGGGGAAACGGGGGACCTTCCGTACACCGATAAACTCATCTTT. Translated, it gives CALGETGDLPYTDKLIF.

The sample holds many counts of this clone. It differs at one base from a far larger clone, so likely a read error. This specimen includes other DNA sequences encoding the same CDR3. The chain is built from TRDV1 and TRDJ1, with D maybe TRDD3 (5 bases). Germline V gene data show CDR1 as TSWWSYY and CDR2 as QGS. The CDR3 has 22 residues. Trimming removed 4 bases at V and 2 bases at J, with 35 bases between. The chain's CDR3 is CALGVVVDTPRLYWGYTDKLIF. The CDR3 DNA reads TGTGCTCTTGGGGTGGTGGTCGATACCCCGCGGTTATATTGGGGTTATACCGATAAACTCATCTTT.

This clone was counted between two and nine times. TCRdb pairs this DNA with a much larger clone's protein that differs at residue 22, likely a read error; the protein shown was translated from the DNA. This chain joins TRDV1 and TRDJ2, with 12 bases identical to TRDD3. The CDR3 totals 24 residues. Germline CDR1 reads TSWWSYY; CDR2 reads QGS. As DNA, the CDR3 is TGTGCTCTTGGGGAATCCCCCTTCCTACCTCACTCCCTCTGGGGGATACGGCTGACAGCACAACCCTTCTTT. This codes for CALGESPFLPHSLWGIRLTAQPFF.

This clone was seen a handful of times. The protein TCRdb gives is from a much larger clone and does not agree with this DNA's translation at residue 7, likely a read error; the protein shown here comes from the DNA. The chain links TRDV1 to TRDJ1, with TRDD2 identical over 8 bases. CDR3 length: 23 residues. With V trimmed by 2 bases and J by 0 bases, 26 bases remained unmatched. Per the germline V gene, CDR1 is TSWWSYY and CDR2 is QGS. Here the CDR3 reads CALGEFWRPSYRVGLLYTDKLIF. In DNA form, the CDR3 reads TGTGCTCTTGGGGAATTCTGGCGGCCTTCCTATCGTGTCGGGCTACTCTACACCGATAAACTCATCTTT.

This clone occurred a few times. This DNA's translation differs at residue 10 from TCRdb's protein, which comes from a much larger clone; a read error is likely, and the protein shown is translated from the DNA. The chain has TRDV1 and TRDJ1; D perhaps matches TRDD2 (6 bases). Deletions cut 5 bases from V and 0 bases from J, with 16 bases between. The CDR3 is 16 residues long. CDR1 and CDR2 (germline): TSWWSYY, QGS. The CDR3 nucleotides read TGTGCTCTTGGGTTGGCCTTCCCCACGCACACCGATAAACTCATCTTT. Translated: CALGLAFPTHTDKLIF.

This clone has just a few counts. The TCRdb record carries a much larger clone's protein, which differs from this DNA's translation at residue 13; a read error is the likely cause, and the protein listed here is the DNA translation. The V gene is TRDV1, the J gene TRDJ1; TRDD3 aligns across 8 bases. Germline CDR1 is TSWWSYY and CDR2 is QGS. The trim removed 2 bases at V and 0 bases at J, leaving 23 bases unmatched. This CDR3 spans 22 amino acids. CDR3 amino acids: CALGEWLPTPGGLRGDTDKLIF. The CDR3 nucleotides read TGTGCTCTTGGGGAATGGCTCCCAACCCCTGGGGGACTTAGGGGAGACACCGATAAACTCATCTTT.

This clone was seen many times. TCRdb attributes to this sequence the protein of a much larger clone, which differs from the DNA translation at residue 5; a read error is likely, and the protein displayed is translated from the DNA. The chain carries TRDV2 and TRDJ1; 11 bases line up with TRDD3. The CDR3 runs to 19 residues. J lost 2 bases, V lost 3 bases, and 16 bases had no gene match. CDR1 is GEAIGNYY and CDR2 is EKD in the germline V gene. CDR3 in amino acids: CACDALGGGYAERTDKLIF. The CDR3 DNA reads TGTGCCTGTGACGCCCTCGGTGGGGGATACGCGGAAAGGACCGATAAACTCATCTTT.

This clone was counted at least ten times. TCRdb attributes to this sequence the protein of a much larger clone, which differs from the DNA translation at residue 16; a read error is likely, and the protein displayed is translated from the DNA. This sequence joins TRDV1 and TRDJ1; 12 positions agree with TRDD3. CDR1 is TSWWSYY and CDR2 is QGS in the germline V gene. Trimming cost V 0 bases and J 1 base; bases outside gene matches: 18. The CDR3 loop spans 22 amino acids. The CDR3 DNA follows: TGTGCTCTTGGGGAACTAAGACTTCCCTTACTGGGGGATACTAAGTGCACCGATAAACTCATCTTT. As protein: CALGELRLPLLGDTKCTDKLIF.

This clone has more than one count but fewer than ten. TCRdb records a much larger clone's protein for this DNA, with a difference at residue 8 that likely arises from a read error; the protein given is the translation of the DNA. The rearrangement uses TRDV3 and TRDJ1; 8 bases agree with TRDD2. Per the germline V gene, CDR1 is TVYSNPD and CDR2 is GDNSRS (reference sequence). The ends lost 0 bases at V and 2 bases at J; junction bases unmatched: 29. The CDR3 is made up of 22 amino acids. DNA for the CDR3: TGTGCCTTTAGAATGTTCGAAGTCTTCCTACGAGATTGGGGGTCCCCAACCGATAAACTCATCTTT. Protein: CAFRMFEVFLRDWGSPTDKLIF. Full variable domain (missing parts from reference TRDV3 and TRDJ1): CDKVTQSSPDQTVASGSEVVLLCTYDTVYSNPDLFWYRIRPDYSFQFVFYGDNSRSEGADFTQGRFSVKHILTQKAFHLVISPVRTEDSATYYCAFRMFEVFLRDWGSPTDKLIFGKGTRVTVEP.

This clone was seen a handful of times. The protein TCRdb gives is from a much larger clone and does not agree with this DNA's translation at residue 7, likely a read error; the protein shown here comes from the DNA. This sequence joins TRAV38-2/DV8 and TRDJ1; 9 bases agree with TRDD3. Germline loops: CDR1 TSESDYY, CDR2 QEAYKQQN. The CDR3 contains 23 residues. V lost 0 bases, J lost 0 bases, and 24 bases stayed unmatched. The DNA for the CDR3 is TGTGCTTATAGGAGCGCGTCCATCTCCTGGGGGATGCTCGCCCCCCCTTACACCGATAAACTCATCTTT. Translation: CAYRSASISWGMLAPPYTDKLIF.

CDR3 nucleotides: TGTGCTCTTGGGGAACTTTGGAGGGCCTTCTTGGTACTGGGGGATCCTTACACCGATAAACTCATCTTT. Amino acids: CALGELWRAFLVLGDPYTDKLIF. The gene calls are TRDV1 and TRDJ1, with TRDD3 identical over 10 bases. Trimming at V came to 0 bases and at J to 0 bases, leaving 22 bases not matched to a gene. CDR3 size: 23 residues. Looked up from germline, CDR1 is TSWWSYY and CDR2 is QGS.

This clone was seen ten or more times. TCRdb records a much larger clone's protein for this DNA, with a difference at residue 22 that likely arises from a read error; the protein given is the translation of the DNA. This chain connects TRDV2 to TRDJ3; no firm D call. The CDR3 covers 35 residues. CDR1 and CDR2 (germline): GEAIGNYY, EKD. The V gene lost 3 bases and the J gene lost 0 bases, with 65 bases spanning the gap. The CDR3 DNA is TGTGCCTGTGACCCCCCGCGGTTGTGCCACGGCAAAGAATACACCTTGGCCAGGATTCTGTGGGTTCAATCCATTAGCTCCTGGGACACCCGACAGATGTTTTTC. Translated, it gives CACDPPRLCHGKEYTLARILWVQSISSWDTRQMFF.

This clone was seen more than once but under ten times. A read error likely explains why the TCRdb protein, taken from a much larger clone, differs from this DNA's translation at residue 12; the protein shown is translated from the DNA. The chain links TRDV2 to TRDJ1; 11 nucleotides align to TRDD3. Because TCRdb records no J gene, it was assigned here through a match of the DNA to germline. Trimming removed 0 bases from V and 0 bases from J; junction bases left unmatched: 17. The CDR3 is made up of 21 amino acids. Germline values: CDR1 GEAIGNYY, CDR2 EKD. The CDR3 nucleotides are TGTGCCTGTGACACCGTTGTACTGGGGGATAAGTCCCTTTACTACACCGATAAACTCATCTTT. It encodes CACDTVVLGDKSLYYTDKLIF.

This clone was found many times. A far larger clone is off by one base, so a read error is likely. The same CDR3 also results from other DNA sequences found in this sample. The chain has TRDV2 and TRDJ3, with 8 bases lining up with TRDD3. The CDR3 runs to 19 residues. CDR1 and CDR2 (germline): GEAIGNYY, EKD. In DNA form, the CDR3 reads TGTGCCTGTGACACTCCTGGGGGACAAAGCTCCTGGGACACCCGACAGATGTTCTTC. It codes for CACDTPGGQSSWDTRQMFF.